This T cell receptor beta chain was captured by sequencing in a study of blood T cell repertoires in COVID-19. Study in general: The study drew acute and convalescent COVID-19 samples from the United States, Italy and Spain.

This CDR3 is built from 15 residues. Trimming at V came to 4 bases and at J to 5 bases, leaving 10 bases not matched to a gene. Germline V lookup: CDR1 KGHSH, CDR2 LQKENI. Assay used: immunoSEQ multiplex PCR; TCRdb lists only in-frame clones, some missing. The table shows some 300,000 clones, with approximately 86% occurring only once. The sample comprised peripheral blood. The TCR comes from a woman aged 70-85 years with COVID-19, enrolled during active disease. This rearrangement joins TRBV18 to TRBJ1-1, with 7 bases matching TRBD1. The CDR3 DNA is TGTGCCAGCTCACTAGGACAGGTGGGGATGACTGAAGCTTTCTTT. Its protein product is CASSLGQVGMTEAFF.